The 25 T cell receptor beta chains listed next were all sequenced from one sample in a study of PD-1 blockade in classical Hodgkin lymphoma. The assay was immunoSEQ multiplex PCR, and TCRdb's table has in-frame clones only and misses some. The top ten hold 9.8% of the sample, which has about 39,000 clones, over 70% seen once. Sample time point: cycle 4 day 1 (C4D1), after 6 weeks of nivolumab. All trial patients relapsed after autologous stem cell transplantation. Here the sequenced sample was peripheral blood mononuclear cells (PBMCs), taken before the fourth cycle of nivolumab. Receptors originate from a human donor with classical Hodgkin lymphoma.

The V gene is TRBV7-9, the J gene TRBJ2-7, with a possible D match to TRBD1 (5 bases). V lost 2 bases and J 6 bases, leaving 11 bases between the germline ends. The CDR3 runs to 13 residues. Germline CDR1 is SEHNR and CDR2 is FQNEAQ (reference sequence). The CDR3 is CASSLLRQGEQYF. The CDR3 DNA follows: TGTGCCAGCAGCTTATTGCGCCAGGGCGAGCAGTACTTC.

This chain uses TRBV11-2 with TRBJ2-7; the match to TRBD1 covers 10 bases. With V trimmed by 5 bases and J by 2 bases, 6 bases remained unmatched. The CDR3 is 15 amino acids. CDR1 is SGHAT, CDR2 FQNNGV, per germline. This CDR3 reads CASSPRTGGAYEQYF. CDR3 in DNA: TGTGCCAGCAGCCCCCGGACAGGGGGGGCCTACGAGCAGTACTTC.

This clone has only a few counts. As DNA, the CDR3 is TGTGCCAGCAGCCAAGATCAGTGGGTGGAGGGAGGTTCACCCCTCCACTTT. It specifies CASSQDQWVEGGSPLHF. The chain is built from TRBV4-2 and TRBJ1-6; the D is unclear. The CDR3 loop spans 17 amino acids. Trimming stripped 0 bases from V and 9 bases from J, with 18 bases between. Germline V gives CDR1 LGHNA, CDR2 YNFKEQ.

V gene TRBV7-9 combines with J gene TRBJ1-1; TRBD1 might be the D (5 bases). V lost 4 bases, J lost 1 base, and 13 bases lay in between. The CDR3 spans 15 residues. From germline, CDR1 is SEHNR and CDR2 FQNEAQ (reference sequence). The CDR3 here is CASSSRGRSNTEAFF. Written as DNA, the CDR3 is TGTGCCAGCAGCTCAAGGGGACGGTCGAACACTGAAGCTTTCTTT.

As to this clone: The junction departs from germline at one end; a sequencing error may be responsible. This chain joins TRBV4-1 and TRBJ1-2; 7 bases map to TRBD1. CDR1 and CDR2 from the germline V gene are MGHRA and YSYEKL. This CDR3 comprises 12 residues. The CDR3 protein is CASSQVGQEPNF. Here the CDR3 DNA reads TGCGCCAGCAGCCAAGTCGGACAGGAACCCAACTTC.

The chain employs TRBV5-1 and TRBJ2-3; D may be TRBD2 (7 bases). The V gene's germline CDR1 is SGHRS and CDR2 YFSETQ. V was shortened by 4 bases and J by 0 bases, with 12 bases between the two germline ends. The CDR3 length is 15 residues. CDR3 in amino acids: CASSGGASSTDTQYF. CDR3 coding DNA: TGCGCCAGCAGCGGGGGGGCTAGTAGCACAGATACGCAGTATTTT.

This clone was detected only a few times. The chain uses TRBV27 and TRBJ1-6; the D is unclear. This CDR3 spans 14 amino acids. Germline CDR1 and CDR2: MNHEY and SMNVEV (reference sequence). V lost 2 bases and J lost 7, with 9 bases in between. Here the CDR3 DNA reads TGTGCCAGCAGTTTAAGATCTGGGAATTCACCCCTCCACTTT. The encoded protein is CASSLRSGNSPLHF.

The chain is built from TRBV7-8 and TRBJ2-2; tentatively, D is TRBD1 (6 bases). Trimming pared 5 bases from V and 5 bases from J, leaving 12 bases between. This CDR3 contains 14 residues. The V gene's germline CDR1 is SGHVS and CDR2 FQNEAQ. The CDR3 DNA reads TGTGCCAGCAGCCTACCTACAGGGACCGGGGAGCTGTTTTTT. It yields the protein CASSLPTGTGELFF.

V and J are TRBV7-9 and TRBJ2-1, with D unresolved. Germline assignment: CDR1 SEHNR and CDR2 FQNEAQ (reference sequence). This CDR3 has 12 amino acids. Trimming left V 6 bases short and J 7 bases short, with 10 bases between. The CDR3 DNA reads TGTGCCAGCAGACCCGGCGAAAATGAGCAGTTCTTC. This gives the protein CASRPGENEQFF.

This clone is medium-sized by share. This rearrangement joins TRBV28 to TRBJ2-7, with 7 bases matching TRBD1. CDR1 MDHEN and CDR2 SYDVKM come from the germline V gene. V trimming: 4 bases; J trimming: 2 bases; junction bases outside the gene matches: 2. The CDR3 extends over 13 amino acids. CDR3 amino acids: CASSWDRAYEQYF. CDR3 DNA sequence: TGTGCCAGCAGTTGGGACAGAGCCTACGAGCAGTACTTC.

This clone showed up just once. The chain couples TRBV5-1 to TRBJ2-5, with a tentative D call TRBD1 (6 bases). Germline V gives CDR1 SGHRS, CDR2 YFSETQ. V gave up 1 base and J gave up 3 bases, with 10 bases separating them. The CDR3 extends over 14 amino acids. CDR3 region: CASSLPGAEETQYF. CDR3 DNA: TGCGCCAGCAGCTTGCCAGGGGCTGAAGAGACCCAGTACTTC.

The genes are TRBV11-2 and TRBJ2-7, with D hard to call. The CDR3 consists of 12 residues. The V end was cut by 5 bases, the J end by 2 bases, with 7 bases between. Per germline, CDR1 SGHAT and CDR2 FQNNGV. The CDR3 DNA follows: TGTGCCAGCAGCCGATCCACCTACGAGCAGTACTTC. Its translation: CASSRSTYEQYF.

This chain uses TRBV11-1 with TRBJ2-7; D is possibly TRBD1 or TRBD2 (5 bases each). Germline V gives CDR1 SGHAT, CDR2 FQDESV (reference sequence). V was pared by 5 bases and J by 8 bases, with 16 bases between. The length of the CDR3 is 13 residues. CDR3 DNA: TGTGCCAGCAGCACCGGACCCAGGGACCAGCAGTACTTC. It translates to CASSTGPRDQQYF. The complete variable domain, with remaining parts taken from reference TRBV11-1 and TRBJ2-7, reads EAEVAQSPRYKITEKSQAVAFWCDPISGHATLYWYRQILGQGPELLVQFQDESVVDDSQLPKDRFSAERLKGVDSTLKIQPAELGDSAMYLCASSTGPRDQQYFGPGTRLTVT.

The chain is built from TRBV30 and TRBJ2-5, with 8 bases that match TRBD2. This CDR3 is 12 amino acids long. After removal of 4 bases from V and 2 bases from J, the junction contained 0 bases not matched to a gene. Germline V CDR1 and CDR2: GTSNPN, SVGIG (reference sequence). CDR3 sequence reads: CAWTSGQETQYF. CDR3 coding DNA: TGTGCCTGGACTAGCGGGCAAGAGACCCAGTACTTC.

The gene calls are TRBV6-5 and TRBJ2-7; 7 nucleotides align to TRBD1. The CDR3 totals 13 residues. Losses at the gene ends were 5 bases for V and 4 bases for J; bases not matched to a gene: 5. Germline V gene lookup returns CDR1 MNHEY and CDR2 SVGAGI. The chain's CDR3 is CASSRTGLYEQYF. CDR3 nucleotides: TGTGCCAGCAGTCGGACAGGCCTTTACGAGCAGTACTTC.

This rearrangement joins TRBV6-6 to TRBJ1-1; possible D gene TRBD1, 5 bases. This CDR3 has 15 residues. Germline loops: CDR1 MNHNY, CDR2 SVGAGI (reference sequence). V lost 6 bases and J 5 bases, leaving 19 bases between the germline ends. CDR3 in DNA: TGTGCCAGCAGCCCTCCGGGACGGCTGTGGACTGAAGCTTTCTTT. Translating it yields CASSPPGRLWTEAFF.

The gene calls are TRBV28 and TRBJ2-2, with 7 bases aligning to TRBD1. The V gene's germline CDR1 is MDHEN and CDR2 SYDVKM. CDR3 length equals 15 residues. J was trimmed by 5 bases and V by 5 bases; bases with no gene match: 8. As DNA, the CDR3 is TGTGCCAGCAGTCTCCAGGGGGAGACGACCGGGGAGCTGTTTTTT. It codes for CASSLQGETTGELFF.

The V gene is TRBV19, the J gene TRBJ2-5, with a weak D call TRBD2 (5 bases). Per germline, CDR1 LNHDA and CDR2 SQIVND (reference sequence). V was shortened by 4 bases and J by 7 bases, with 16 bases between the two germline ends. The CDR3 sequence is 14 residues long. CDR3 in DNA: TGTGCCAGTAGTAGAGAGGGCCAAATGGTGACCCAGTACTTC. This sequence encodes CASSREGQMVTQYF. The full variable domain, rest sourced from reference TRBV19 and TRBJ2-5, is DGGITQSPKYLFRKEGQNVTLSCEQNLNHDAMYWYRQDPGQGLRLIYYSQIVNDFQKGDIAEGYSVSREKKESFPLTVTSAQKNPTAFYLCASSREGQMVTQYFGPGTRLLVL.

This clone was recorded only once. This chain connects TRBV18 to TRBJ2-2, with 8 bases matching TRBD2. The germline V gene encodes CDR1 KGHSH and CDR2 LQKENI. V dropped 1 base and J dropped 3; count of bases not matched to a gene: 4. The CDR3 totals 16 residues. The CDR3 region is CASSPLAGGYTGELFF. CDR3 bases: TGTGCCAGCTCACCACTCGCGGGGGGATACACCGGGGAGCTGTTTTTT.

The chain joins TRBV25-1 to TRBJ1-4; D perhaps matches TRBD1 (6 bases). The CDR3 contains 15 residues. Per germline, CDR1 MGHDK and CDR2 SYGVNS. Trimming left V 5 bases short and J 4 bases short, with 14 bases between. The CDR3 spells CASSSGGGVNEKLFF. In nucleotides, the CDR3 is TGTGCCAGCAGTTCCGGAGGGGGGGTTAATGAAAAACTGTTTTTT.

CDR3 sequence reads: CASSSTGTGANEQFF. CDR3 sequence (DNA): TGTGCCAGCAGTAGCACCGGGACAGGGGCAAATGAGCAGTTCTTC. This rearrangement joins TRBV6-4 to TRBJ2-1; 10 nucleotides match TRBD1. With 5 bases clipped from V and 7 bases from J, the junction kept 8 bases outside the gene matches. This CDR3 is 15 amino acids long. The germline CDR1 and CDR2 sequences are MRHNA and SNTAGT.

The genes are TRBV13 and TRBJ2-3, with D possibly matching TRBD1 (6 bases). This CDR3 contains 14 residues. The V end was cut by 3 bases, the J end by 0 bases, with 7 bases between. Germline CDR1 and CDR2: PRHDT and FYEKMQ (reference sequence). The CDR3 bases are TGTGCCAGCAGCTTCGGACAGAGCACAGATACGCAGTATTTT. The encoded protein is CASSFGQSTDTQYF.

The chain links TRBV5-1 to TRBJ2-7; tentatively, D is TRBD1 or TRBD2 (5 bases each). There are 12 residues in the CDR3. Between the trimmed V and J ends, which lost 0 bases and 4 bases, there was a span of 5 bases. CDR1 is SGHRS and CDR2 is YFSETQ in the germline V gene. CDR3 sequence reads: CASSLGGYEQYF. The CDR3 DNA reads TGCGCCAGCAGCTTGGGGGGGTACGAGCAGTACTTC.

This clone turned up a few times. V and J are TRBV7-9 and TRBJ2-7; 10 bases are shared with TRBD1. Trimming removed 8 bases from V and 5 bases from J; junction bases left unmatched: 6. CDR3 length: 13 amino acids. Germline values: CDR1 SEHNR, CDR2 FQNEAQ (reference sequence). CDR3 coding DNA: TGTGCCAGCGGATGGGACAGGGGCCACGAGCAGTACTTC. Translating gives CASGWDRGHEQYF.

This chain connects TRBV28 to TRBJ2-2, with TRBD2 matching 13 bases. Germline trimming cut 6 bases from V and 5 bases from J; bases unmatched to any gene: 12. CDR1 is MDHEN and CDR2 is SYDVKM in the germline V gene. This CDR3 is built from 18 residues. The CDR3 DNA reads as TGTGCCAGCAGCCCTTACGGACTAGCGGGGGTATGGACCGGGGAGCTGTTTTTT. Amino acid sequence: CASSPYGLAGVWTGELFF.